The entry that follows covers one T cell receptor beta chain sequence. Germline V CDR1 and CDR2: LNHNV, YYDKDF (reference sequence). This CDR3 has 14 residues. The V and J ends lost 8 bases and 1 base respectively, with 14 bases between them. This sample is part of a study of CD8 T cells in Susac syndrome. CD8+ and CD4+ T cells taken from blood had their TCR beta sequenced. Reverse transcription of roughly 0.45 to 1 ug RNA was performed with random hexamers. TCRdb processed the immunoSEQ multiplex PCR reads anew with MiXCR; each CDR3 protein has one entry. This sample carries 100,000 to 150,000 distinct CDR3 sequences, about 95% of them seen once, and the ten largest clones take less than 0.25%.

The TCR sequence derives from a human donor with Susac syndrome. The sequencing input was CD8+ T cells from PBMCs. The chain carries TRBV15 and TRBJ1-1; possibly TRBD1 for D (6 bases). CDR3 in DNA: TGTGCCACCGCCGTGGGGGGCGAGAACACTGAAGCTTTCTTT. Translating gives CATAVGGENTEAFF. Complete variable domain (other parts from reference TRBV15 and TRBJ1-1): DAMVIQNPRYQVTQFGKPVTLSCSQTLNHNVMYWYQQKSSQAPKLLFHYYDKDFNNEADTPDNFQSRRPNTSFCFLDIRSPGLGDTAMYLCATAVGGENTEAFFGQGTRLTVV.